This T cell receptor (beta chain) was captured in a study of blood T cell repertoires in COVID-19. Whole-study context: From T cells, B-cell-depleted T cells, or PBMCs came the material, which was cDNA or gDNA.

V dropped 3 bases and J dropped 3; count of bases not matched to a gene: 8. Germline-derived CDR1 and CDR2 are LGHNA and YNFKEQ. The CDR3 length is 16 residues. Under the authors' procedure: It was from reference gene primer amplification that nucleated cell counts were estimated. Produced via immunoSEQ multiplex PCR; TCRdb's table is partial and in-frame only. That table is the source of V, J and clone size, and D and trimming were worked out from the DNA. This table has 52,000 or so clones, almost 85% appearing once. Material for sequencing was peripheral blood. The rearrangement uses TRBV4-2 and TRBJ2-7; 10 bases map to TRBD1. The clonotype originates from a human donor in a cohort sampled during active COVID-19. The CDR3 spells CASSQDGQGGIYEQYF. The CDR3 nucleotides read TGTGCCAGCAGCCAGGACGGACAGGGGGGAATCTACGAGCAGTACTTC.